Presented here are 5 T cell receptor beta chains from one specimen sequenced in a study of blood T cell repertoires in COVID-19. Sequencing used immunoSEQ multiplex PCR; TCRdb keeps in-frame clones, though not all of them. The table includes approximately 160,000 clones, over 70% detected once. The sample was peripheral blood. These receptors came from a woman over 75 with active or convalescent COVID-19.

The gene calls are TRBV7-2 and TRBJ2-7, with TRBD1 identical over 7 bases. Trimming cost V 5 bases and J 3 bases; bases outside gene matches: 7. Germline-derived CDR1 and CDR2 are SGHTA and FQGNSA. The CDR3 has 14 amino acids. In DNA form, the CDR3 reads TGTGCCAGCAGCCCACAGGGACAGAACTACGAGCAGTACTTC. Protein: CASSPQGQNYEQYF. The full variable domain, with the rest looked up from reference TRBV7-2 and TRBJ2-7, is GAGVSQSPSNKVTEKGKDVELRCDPISGHTALYWYRQSLGQGLEFLIYFQGNSAPDKSGLPSDRFSAERTGGSVSTLTIQRTQQEDSAVYLCASSPQGQNYEQYFGPGTRLTVT.

The chain carries TRBV19 and TRBJ1-5; weak D call: TRBD1 (5 bases). The CDR3 runs to 13 residues. Trimming removed 7 bases at V and 3 bases at J, with 10 bases between. Germline CDR1 reads LNHDA; CDR2 reads SQIVND (reference sequence). For the CDR3, the DNA is TGTGCCAGTAAGGGGCAGAACAATCAGCCCCAGCATTTT. As protein: CASKGQNNQPQHF.

The J gene is TRBJ2-3, the V gene TRBV4-1, with TRBD1 matching 10 bases. The CDR3 has 16 residues. Germline CDR1 MGHRA, CDR2 YSYEKL. After removal of 3 bases from V and 3 bases from J, the junction contained 6 bases not matched to a gene. The CDR3 region is CASSHEGQGKTDTQYF. CDR3 bases: TGCGCCAGCAGCCATGAGGGACAGGGGAAAACAGATACGCAGTATTTT.

The rearrangement uses TRBV7-3 and TRBJ2-5; TRBD1 might be the D (5 bases). This CDR3 has 13 amino acids. Between the trimmed V and J ends, which lost 5 bases and 3 bases, there was a span of 10 bases. Looked up from germline, CDR1 is SGHTA and CDR2 is FQGTGA. CDR3 amino acids: CASSIDREETQYF. In DNA, the CDR3 is TGTGCCAGCAGCATTGACAGAGAAGAGACCCAGTACTTC.

The chain employs TRBV7-9 and TRBJ1-2; no clear D. This CDR3 has 15 residues. Germline assignment: CDR1 SEHNR and CDR2 FQNEAQ (reference sequence). The germline V and J ends were trimmed by 5 bases and 2 bases, with 15 bases remaining between them. Here the CDR3 reads CASSHTTSGNYGYTF. CDR3 coding DNA: TGTGCCAGCAGCCATACCACATCGGGAAACTATGGCTACACCTTC.